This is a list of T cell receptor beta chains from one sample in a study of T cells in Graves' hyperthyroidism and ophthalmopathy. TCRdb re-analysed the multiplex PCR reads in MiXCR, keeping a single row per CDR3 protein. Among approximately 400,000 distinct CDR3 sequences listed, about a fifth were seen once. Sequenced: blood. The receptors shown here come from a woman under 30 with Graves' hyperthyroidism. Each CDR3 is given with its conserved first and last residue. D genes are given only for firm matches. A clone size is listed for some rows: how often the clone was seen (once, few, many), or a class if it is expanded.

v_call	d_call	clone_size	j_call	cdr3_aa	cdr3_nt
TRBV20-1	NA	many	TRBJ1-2	CSARDLEGSTSHGYTF	TGCAGTGCTAGAGATCTAGAAGGGTCTACTTCGCATGGCTACACCTTC
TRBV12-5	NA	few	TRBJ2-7	CASSGGVAAEGYEQYF	TGTGCTAGTTCCGGCGGGGTAGCGGCCGAGGGGTACGAGCAGTACTTC
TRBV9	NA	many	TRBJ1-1	CASSVGGSSVRGTEAFF	TGTGCCAGCAGCGTAGGAGGTAGCTCCGTAAGAGGTACTGAAGCTTTCTTT
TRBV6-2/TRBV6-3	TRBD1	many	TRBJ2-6	CASSSTRGTGVYSGANVLTF	TGTGCCAGCAGTTCGACAAGGGGGACAGGGGTATATTCTGGGGCCAACGTCCTGACTTTC
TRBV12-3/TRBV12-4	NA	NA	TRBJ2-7	CASSAFGAAYEQYF	TGTGCCAGCAGTGCTTTTGGGGCTGCCTACGAGCAGTACTTC
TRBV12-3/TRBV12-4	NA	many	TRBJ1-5	CASSLTRQNQPQHF	TGTGCCAGCAGTTTAACCCGACAGAATCAGCCCCAGCATTTT
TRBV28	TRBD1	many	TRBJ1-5	CASSLLVQGEYSNQPQHF	TGTGCCAGCAGTTTATTGGTGCAGGGGGAATACAGCAATCAGCCCCAGCATTTT
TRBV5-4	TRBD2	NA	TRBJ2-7	CASSFGTSGSREQYF	TGTGCCAGCAGCTTTGGTACTAGCGGGAGTAGGGAGCAGTACTTC
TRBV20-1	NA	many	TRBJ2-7	CSARDPRDFYEQYF	TGCAGTGCTCGAGACCCTCGGGACTTCTACGAGCAGTACTTC
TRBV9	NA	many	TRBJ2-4	CASSVAGGGAKNIQYF	TGTGCCAGCAGCGTAGCTGGTGGGGGAGCCAAAAACATTCAGTACTTC
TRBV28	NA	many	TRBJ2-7	CASSLKGWEQYF	TGTGCCAGCAGTTTAAAAGGGTGGGAGCAGTACTTC
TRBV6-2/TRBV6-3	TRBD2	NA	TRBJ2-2	CASRGRTSGGKNTGELFF	TGTGCCAGCAGGGGCCGGACTAGCGGGGGGAAGAACACCGGGGAGCTGTTTTTT
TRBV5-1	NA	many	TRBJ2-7	CASSFGRVYEQYF	TGCGCCAGCAGCTTTGGAAGGGTTTACGAGCAGTACTTC
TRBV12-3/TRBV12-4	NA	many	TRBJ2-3	CASTPFSGTDTQYF	TGTGCCAGCACCCCCTTTAGCGGCACAGATACGCAGTATTTT
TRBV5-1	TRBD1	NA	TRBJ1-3	CASSRDRGNGNTIYF	TGCGCCAGCAGCCGGGACAGGGGTAATGGAAACACCATATATTTT
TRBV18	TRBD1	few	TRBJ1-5	CASSLTGAPGQPQHF	TGTGCCAGCTCACTTACAGGGGCCCCCGGTCAGCCCCAGCATTTT
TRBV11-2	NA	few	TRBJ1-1	CASSLGGANTEACF	TGTGCCAGCAGCTTGGGGGGCGCGAACACTGAAGCTTGCTTT
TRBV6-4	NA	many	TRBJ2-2	CASSWQNTGELFF	TGTGCCAGCAGTTGGCAGAACACCGGGGAGCTGTTTTTT
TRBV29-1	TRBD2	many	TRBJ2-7	CSVLTSGGDEQYF	TGCAGCGTTCTGACTAGCGGGGGCGACGAGCAGTACTTC
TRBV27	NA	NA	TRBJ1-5	CASSLSTGVPPFQAGRNQPQHF	TGTGCCAGCAGCTTATCGACGGGAGTACCACCTTTCCAAGCAGGGCGCAATCAGCCCCAGCATTTT
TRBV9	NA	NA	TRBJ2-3	CASSVGQGPSTDTQYF	TGTGCCAGCAGCGTAGGTCAGGGCCCTAGCACAGATACGCAGTATTTT
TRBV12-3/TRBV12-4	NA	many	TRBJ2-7	CASSPIFLIDSSYEQYF	TGTGCCAGCAGTCCTATTTTCCTGATCGATTCGTCCTACGAGCAGTACTTC
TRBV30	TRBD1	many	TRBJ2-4	CASRDRGYIQYF	TGTGCCTCCCGGGACAGGGGATACATTCAGTACTTC
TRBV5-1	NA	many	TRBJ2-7	CASSLGTGRRVYEQYF	TGCGCCAGCAGCTTGGGGACGGGGAGAAGGGTCTACGAGCAGTACTTC
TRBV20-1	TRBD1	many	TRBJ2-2	CSASAQGANTGELFF	TGCAGTGCTAGTGCCCAGGGGGCAAACACCGGGGAGCTGTTTTTT
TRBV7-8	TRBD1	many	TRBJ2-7	CASSSGRDRVSYEQYF	TGTGCCAGCAGCTCCGGCCGGGACAGGGTGTCCTACGAGCAGTACTTC
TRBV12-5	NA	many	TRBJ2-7	CARAWTRTYEQYF	TGTGCTAGAGCGTGGACCAGGACCTACGAGCAGTACTTC
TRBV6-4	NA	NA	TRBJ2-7	CASCREGAYEQYF	TGTGCCAGCTGCCGCGAAGGGGCCTACGAGCAGTACTTC
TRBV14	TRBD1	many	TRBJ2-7	CASSSTGASYEQYF	TGTGCCAGCTCCTCAACAGGGGCCTCCTACGAGCAGTACTTC
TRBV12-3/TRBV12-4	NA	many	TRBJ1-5	CASSSTEGNQPQHF	TGTGCCAGCAGTTCAACAGAAGGCAATCAGCCCCAGCATTTT
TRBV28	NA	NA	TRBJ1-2	CASRISSVDGYTF	TGTGCCAGCAGAATAAGTTCGGTGGATGGCTACACCTTC
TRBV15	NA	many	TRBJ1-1	CATSRVRGTEAFF	TGTGCCACCAGCAGAGTTAGGGGAACTGAAGCTTTCTTT
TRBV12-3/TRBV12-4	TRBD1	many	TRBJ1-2	CASSSPGTGRRGHTF	TGTGCCAGCAGTTCCCCCGGGACAGGGAGACGAGGCCACACCTTC
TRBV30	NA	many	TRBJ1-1	CAWRDNLGIAEAFF	TGTGCCTGGAGAGACAATTTGGGGATCGCTGAAGCTTTCTTT
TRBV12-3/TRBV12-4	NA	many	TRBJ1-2	CASSFRPTYGYTF	TGTGCCAGCAGTTTTCGGCCGACCTATGGCTACACCTTC
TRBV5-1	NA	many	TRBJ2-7	CASSLVPGASYEQYF	TGCGCCAGCAGCTTGGTCCCCGGGGCGTCCTACGAGCAGTACTTC
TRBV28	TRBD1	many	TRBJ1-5	CASSLRNARQGTLQPQHF	TGTGCCAGCAGTTTACGCAACGCGAGACAGGGAACTCTGCAGCCCCAGCATTTT
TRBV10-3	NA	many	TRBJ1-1	CAIRGAPTPGFAIGAFF	TGTGCCATCAGGGGAGCTCCCACTCCAGGGTTTGCCATCGGAGCTTTCTTT
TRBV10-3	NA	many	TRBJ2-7	CAISEGSLLHEQYF	TGTGCCATCAGTGAAGGGTCGCTTCTCCACGAGCAGTACTTC
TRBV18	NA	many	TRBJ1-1	CASSFIPQGRTEAFF	TGTGCCAGCTCATTCATACCTCAAGGGCGCACTGAAGCTTTCTTT
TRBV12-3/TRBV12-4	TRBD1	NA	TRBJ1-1	CASTADRVTEAFF	TGCGCCAGCACAGCGGACAGGGTTACTGAAGCTTTCTTT
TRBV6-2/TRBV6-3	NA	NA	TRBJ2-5	CASSYGRHRLETQYF	TGTGCCAGCAGTTACGGACGGCACCGCTTAGAGACCCAGTACTTC
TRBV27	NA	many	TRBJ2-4	CASSHIGIQYF	TGTGCCAGCAGTCACATCGGCATTCAGTACTTC
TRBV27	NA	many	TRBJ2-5	CASSFFYGDGTQYF	TGTGCCAGCAGTTTTTTCTATGGAGACGGGACCCAGTACTTC
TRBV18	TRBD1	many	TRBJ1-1	CASSPQGQYTEAFF	TGTGCCAGCTCACCTCAGGGACAGTACACTGAAGCTTTCTTT
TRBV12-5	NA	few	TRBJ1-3	CASGLTGGNTIYF	TGTGCTAGTGGTTTGACTGGGGGAAACACCATATATTTT
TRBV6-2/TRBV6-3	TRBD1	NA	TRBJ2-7	CASSPRAGTGEIYEQYF	TGTGCCAGCAGCCCCAGGGCCGGGACAGGGGAGATCTACGAGCAGTACTTC
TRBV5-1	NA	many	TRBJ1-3	CASSLYLRDVSSGNTIYF	TGCGCCAGCAGCTTGTATCTCCGGGACGTTAGCTCTGGAAACACCATATATTTT
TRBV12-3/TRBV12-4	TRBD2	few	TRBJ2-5	CASSPPGLAGVNQETQYF	TGTGCCAGCAGTCCCCCGGGACTAGCGGGGGTTAACCAAGAGACCCAGTACTTC
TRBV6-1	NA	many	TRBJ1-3	CASSEAPDSSGNTIYF	TGTGCCAGCAGTGAAGCTCCTGACAGCTCTGGAAACACCATATATTTT
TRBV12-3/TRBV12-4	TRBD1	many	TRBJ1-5	CASSLEGQGNQPQHF	TGTGCCAGCAGTCTAGAGGGACAGGGAAATCAGCCCCAGCATTTT
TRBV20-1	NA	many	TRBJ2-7	CSALQAYEQYF	TGCAGTGCCCTACAGGCTTACGAGCAGTACTTC
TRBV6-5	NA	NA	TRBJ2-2	CASSFTQLNTGELFF	TGTGCCAGCAGTTTTACCCAGTTGAACACCGGGGAGCTGTTTTTT
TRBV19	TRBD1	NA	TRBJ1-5	CASRPRDSPYSNQPQHF	TGTGCCAGTAGACCCCGGGACAGCCCCTATAGCAATCAGCCCCAGCATTTT
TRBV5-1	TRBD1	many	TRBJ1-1	CASSLTGVDTEAFF	TGCGCCAGCAGCTTGACAGGGGTCGACACTGAAGCTTTCTTT
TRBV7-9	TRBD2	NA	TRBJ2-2	CATPGLVNTGELFF	TGTGCCACCCCGGGACTAGTCAACACCGGGGAGCTGTTTTTT
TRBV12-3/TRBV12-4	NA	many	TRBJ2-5	CAISGTRGETQYF	TGTGCCATCTCCGGGACCCGGGGGGAGACCCAGTACTTC
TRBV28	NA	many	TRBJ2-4	CATTDSPAKNIQYF	TGTGCCACCACGGACAGTCCAGCCAAAAACATTCAGTACTTC
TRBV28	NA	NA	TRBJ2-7	CASSLPGEQYF	TGTGCCAGCAGTTTACCGGGCGAGCAGTACTTC
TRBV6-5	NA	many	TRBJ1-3	CASSYLGSGNTIYF	TGTGCCAGCAGTTATCTCGGCTCTGGAAACACCATATATTTT